This T cell receptor beta chain was identified in a study of metastatic and nonmetastatic thyroid tumors. The wider study: It was across blood and tumor or nodule tissue from malignant and benign thyroid patients that repertoires were compared.

Until they underwent thyroid surgery, no patient had received any treatment. The CDR3 contains 13 residues. V was cut by 6 bases and J by 1 base, with 9 bases left in between. CDR1 SNHLY and CDR2 FYNNEI come from the germline V gene. Worth noting for this clone: Other nucleotide sequences from this sample produce the same CDR3.

MiXCR re-clonotyped the PCR reads for TCRdb. Of several thousand clones listed, 31% were seen once; the top ten hold about a sixth. The clonotype was recovered from a female donor with papillary thyroid cancer or a benign thyroid nodule (not recorded which). Some clones in this sample may be carry-over from other donors' samples. The sequencing input was adjacent normal tissue. V usage is TRBV2 and J usage is TRBJ1-1, with D possibly matching TRBD1 (5 bases). The CDR3 nucleotides are TGTGCCAGCAGCGGGAGGGGGAACACTGAAGCTTTCTTT. Its translation: CASSGRGNTEAFF.